This T cell receptor beta chain was captured in a study of blood T cell repertoires in COVID-19. Overall study: PBMCs, B-cell-depleted T cells, or T cells provided the cDNA or gDNA that made up the material.

The V end lost 6 bases, the J end lost 3 bases, and 8 bases lay between the germline ends. The CDR3 extends over 12 amino acids. In the original processing: For nucleated cells, counts were estimated from reference gene primer amplification. Assay: immunoSEQ multiplex PCR; the TCRdb copy retains only in-frame clones and omits some. V and J calls and clone size are given by that table; D and trimming were obtained from the DNA. The sample records around 470,000 clones, 90% being singletons. The age range of participants was about 18 to 95 years, with residence in around 22 US areas. Participants were placed into cohorts based on the clinical history they reported.

Material for sequencing was PBMCs or T cells enriched from blood (not recorded which). The V call is TRBV12-3 or TRBV12-4, the J call TRBJ1-2; the D gene is possibly TRBD1 (5 bases). The origin of this receptor is a man in his late teens or twenties who had recovered from COVID-19. The CDR3 DNA follows: TGTGCCAGCAGCCAGGGTTACTATGGCTACACCTTC. It is translated as CASSQGYYGYTF.